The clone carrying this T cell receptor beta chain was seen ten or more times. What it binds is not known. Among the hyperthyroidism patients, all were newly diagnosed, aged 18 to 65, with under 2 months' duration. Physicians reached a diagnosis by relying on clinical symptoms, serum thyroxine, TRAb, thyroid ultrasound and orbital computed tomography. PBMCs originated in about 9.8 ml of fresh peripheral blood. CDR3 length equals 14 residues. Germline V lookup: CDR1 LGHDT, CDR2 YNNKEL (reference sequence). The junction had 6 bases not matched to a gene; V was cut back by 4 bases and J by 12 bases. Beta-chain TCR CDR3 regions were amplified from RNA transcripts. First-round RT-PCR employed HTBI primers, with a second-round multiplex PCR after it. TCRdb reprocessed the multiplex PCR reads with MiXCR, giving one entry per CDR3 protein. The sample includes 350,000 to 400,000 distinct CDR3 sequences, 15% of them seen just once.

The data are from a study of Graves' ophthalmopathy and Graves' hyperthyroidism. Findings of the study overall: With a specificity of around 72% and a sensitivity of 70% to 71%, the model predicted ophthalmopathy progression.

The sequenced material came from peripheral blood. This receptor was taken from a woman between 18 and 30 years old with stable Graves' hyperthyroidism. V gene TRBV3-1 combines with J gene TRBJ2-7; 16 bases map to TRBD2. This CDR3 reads CASSLGTSGGAPYF. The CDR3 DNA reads TGTGCCAGCAGCCTTGGGACTAGCGGGGGGGCCCCGTACTTC.